Listed here are 32 T cell receptor beta chains from one sample, sequenced in a study of follicular helper T cells after annual influenza vaccination. The table came from immunoSEQ multiplex PCR; TCRdb's copy has only in-frame clones and leaves some out. The sample records about 9,200 clones, about 85% being singletons. The sample's time point: 2015-2016 season, pre-vaccination. Sequencing was performed on CXCR5+ CD38- circulating T follicular helper cells from blood, taken on the day of influenza vaccination. Specified subset: circulating Tfh, non-naive CD4+CXCR5+PD-1+ (ICOS+CD38+ or ICOS-CD38-). The receptor set was obtained from an adult who received the influenza vaccine.

The rearrangement uses TRBV10-3 and TRBJ1-5; D is unclear. CDR1 ENHRY and CDR2 SYGVKD come from the germline V gene. This CDR3 comprises 13 residues. The ends were cut back, 8 bases at V and 3 bases at J, with 11 bases in the middle. The CDR3 DNA reads as TGTGCCATCGGGTCCCGGGACAATCAGCCCCAGCATTTT. This translates into CAIGSRDNQPQHF.

This chain links TRBV15 with TRBJ2-7, with 8 bases that match TRBD1. The J segment lost 5 bases and the V segment lost 0 bases, leaving 12 bases of the junction unmatched. CDR1 and CDR2 (germline): LNHNV, YYDKDF (reference sequence). The CDR3 runs 17 residues. CDR3 amino acids: CATSREDRGVVKDEQYF. The CDR3 DNA sequence: TGTGCCACCAGCAGAGAAGACAGGGGTGTCGTGAAGGACGAGCAGTACTTC.

The sample holds one count of this clone. This chain links TRBV28 with TRBJ1-5, with unresolved D. Per germline, CDR1 MDHEN and CDR2 SYDVKM. The CDR3 totals 13 residues. Trimming took off 3 bases at V and 7 bases at J, with 10 bases between the two ends. The CDR3 region is CASSLGYMQPQHF. The CDR3 region has the DNA TGTGCCAGCAGTTTGGGGTACATGCAGCCCCAGCATTTT.

This rearrangement joins TRBV30 to TRBJ2-3; 9 nucleotides match TRBD2. J lost 3 bases, V lost 0 bases, and 10 bases had no gene match. Germline loops: CDR1 GTSNPN, CDR2 SVGIG (reference sequence). CDR3 size: 17 residues. CDR3 DNA: TGTGCCTGGAGTGTTCAAGAATCTAGCGGGACTACAGATACGCAGTATTTT. Protein: CAWSVQESSGTTDTQYF.

The V call is TRBV7-9, the J call TRBJ1-4; 8 bases match TRBD1. The germline gives CDR1 SEHNR, CDR2 FQNEAQ (reference sequence). The trim removed 3 bases at V and 8 bases at J, leaving 11 bases unmatched. CDR3 length: 16 amino acids. The CDR3 bases are TGTGCCAGCAGCTTTTCGGCCGGGACAGGCGCAGAAAAACTGTTTTTT. Translating gives CASSFSAGTGAEKLFF.

This chain uses TRBV7-2 with TRBJ2-7, with 7 positions matching TRBD2. V dropped 3 bases and J dropped 1; count of bases not matched to a gene: 3. CDR1 and CDR2 from the germline V gene are SGHTA and FQGNSA. This CDR3 region has 14 residues. The CDR3 bases are TGTGCCAGCAGCTTCCAGCGGGGTTCCTACGAGCAGTACTTC. Protein sequence: CASSFQRGSYEQYF.

This chain links TRBV29-1 with TRBJ2-7; 8 bases fit TRBD1. Germline V gene sequence: CDR1 SQVTM, CDR2 ANQGSEA. The CDR3 covers 11 residues. The V gene end was trimmed by 5 bases and the J gene end by 6 bases; junction bases not matched to a gene: 3. The CDR3 DNA reads as TGCAGCGTTACTGACAGGGGCGAGCAGTACTTC. Its translation is CSVTDRGEQYF.

The chain is built from TRBV18 and TRBJ2-6; TRBD1 agrees at 10 bases. The germline gives CDR1 KGHSH, CDR2 LQKENI. Trimming cost V 6 bases and J 2 bases; bases outside gene matches: 4. The CDR3 length is 16 residues. CDR3 coding DNA: TGTGCCAGCTCCCCGGGACAGGGGACTGGGGCCAACGTCCTGACTTTC. This translates into CASSPGQGTGANVLTF.

The V and J genes are TRBV18 and TRBJ1-5; D is unresolved. CDR1 and CDR2 from the germline V gene are KGHSH and LQKENI. This CDR3 is built from 15 residues. V was trimmed by 2 bases and J by 0 bases, leaving 8 bases between them. Written as DNA, the CDR3 is TGTGCCAGCTCACCAGCGTCAGATAGCAATCAGCCCCAGCATTTT. It is translated as CASSPASDSNQPQHF.

The chain employs TRBV28 and TRBJ1-1, with TRBD1 as a possible D gene (5 bases). Germline lookup yields CDR1 MDHEN and CDR2 SYDVKM. This CDR3 comprises 16 residues. The V gene lost 6 bases and the J gene lost 0 bases, with 17 bases spanning the gap. CDR3 sequence: CASSSPAGTLNTEAFF. CDR3 in DNA: TGTGCCAGCAGCTCCCCGGCAGGGACGCTGAACACTGAAGCTTTCTTT.

The chain links TRBV5-4 to TRBJ2-3; 9 positions match TRBD2. Trimming cost V 4 bases and J 1 base; bases outside gene matches: 10. Germline V gene data show CDR1 as SGHNT and CDR2 as YYREEE (reference sequence). This CDR3 spans 17 amino acids. The CDR3 nucleotides are TGTGCCAGCAGCCCCGGTAGGGCTAGCGGGGGCACAGATACGCAGTATTTT. Translating gives CASSPGRASGGTDTQYF.

This rearrangement joins TRBV7-9 to TRBJ2-7; TRBD2 matches at 11 bases. The CDR3 has 15 amino acids. The germline gives CDR1 SEHNR, CDR2 FQNEAQ (reference sequence). J lost 4 bases, V lost 1 base, and 3 bases had no gene match. DNA of the CDR3: TGTGCCAGCAGCTTAGGGACTAGCGGGCGTTACGAGCAGTACTTC. It translates to CASSLGTSGRYEQYF.

The genes are TRBV7-2 and TRBJ2-6; tentatively, D is TRBD2 (6 bases). Germline V CDR1 and CDR2: SGHTA, FQGNSA. The V and J ends lost 5 bases and 3 bases respectively, with 20 bases between them. The CDR3 spans 18 residues. CDR3 DNA sequence: TGTGCCAGCAGCCGACAGATTGGGGGGAGTGGTGGGGCCAACGTCCTGACTTTC. Translated: CASSRQIGGSGGANVLTF.

This clone was seen only once. CDR3 amino acids: CASSVGGVQETQYF. The CDR3 coding sequence is TGTGCCAGCAGCGTAGGAGGAGTCCAAGAGACCCAGTACTTC. The V gene is TRBV9, the J gene TRBJ2-5; D unresolved. CDR1 SGDLS and CDR2 YYNGEE come from the germline V gene. The CDR3 extends over 14 amino acids. Trimming left V 0 bases short and J 1 base short, with 7 bases between. The entire variable domain, with the rest obtained from reference TRBV9 and TRBJ2-5, is as follows: DSGVTQTPKHLITATGQRVTLRCSPRSGDLSVYWYQQSLDQGLQFLIQYYNGEERAKGNILERFSAQQFPDLHSELNLSSLELGDSALYFCASSVGGVQETQYFGPGTRLLVL.

The V and J genes are TRBV9 and TRBJ2-5; TRBD2 might be the D (6 bases). V was clipped by 0 bases and J by 7 bases, with 10 bases between them. CDR3 length equals 13 residues. Germline lookup yields CDR1 SGDLS and CDR2 YYNGEE. This CDR3 reads CASSVEMEGTQYF. The CDR3 DNA reads as TGTGCCAGCAGCGTAGAAATGGAGGGGACCCAGTACTTC.

This clone was seen once. This CDR3 reads CATSGYREAFF. Written as DNA, the CDR3 is TGTGCCACCAGCGGATACAGGGAAGCTTTCTTT. The J gene is TRBJ1-1, the V gene TRBV15; possible D gene TRBD1, 5 bases. V was cut by 5 bases and J by 8 bases, with 9 bases left in between. The CDR3 runs to 11 residues. From germline, CDR1 is LNHNV and CDR2 YYDKDF (reference sequence).

The CDR3 here is CASSRNLDRNRRQPQHF. DNA for the CDR3: TGCGCCAGCAGCCGGAACCTGGACAGGAATAGGAGACAGCCCCAGCATTTT. The gene calls are TRBV4-3 and TRBJ1-5; 7 bases map to TRBD1. Trimming at V came to 4 bases and at J to 7 bases, leaving 16 bases not matched to a gene. From germline, CDR1 is LGHNA and CDR2 YSLEER. The CDR3 loop spans 17 amino acids.

V is TRBV7-2 and J is TRBJ2-3, with 7 nucleotides matching TRBD1. CDR3 length: 16 amino acids. Trimming took 1 base from V and 4 from J; bases not matched to a gene: 8. Germline-derived CDR1 and CDR2 are SGHTA and FQGNSA. The CDR3 DNA sequence: TGTGCCAGCAGCTTAGTAGGGACAGCACAAGCAGATACGCAGTATTTT. It is translated as CASSLVGTAQADTQYF.

The J gene is TRBJ2-7, the V gene TRBV5-8, with D possibly matching TRBD2 (6 bases). Germline loops: CDR1 SGHTS, CDR2 YDEGEE. This CDR3 region has 15 residues. V lost 4 bases and J lost 4, with 18 bases in between. The DNA for the CDR3 is TGTGCCAGCAGCGTGTTACCGGGACTGCTATACGAGCAGTACTTC. Its translation: CASSVLPGLLYEQYF.

The CDR3 protein is CASSPRTSRTDTQYF. The CDR3 nucleotides are TGTGCCAGTAGTCCCAGGACTAGTAGGACAGATACGCAGTATTTT. The rearrangement uses TRBV19 and TRBJ2-3, with 7 bases aligning to TRBD2. J was trimmed by 3 bases and V by 5 bases; bases with no gene match: 8. Germline V lookup: CDR1 LNHDA, CDR2 SQIVND (reference sequence). The CDR3 is 15 residues long.

The CDR3 DNA reads TGTGCCAGTAGTAAGGGCGGGGGCTGGGGCACCGGGGAGCTGTTTTTT. Encoded protein: CASSKGGGWGTGELFF. The rearrangement links TRBV19 to TRBJ2-2; D is perhaps TRBD2 (7 bases). The V gene lost 4 bases and the J gene lost 4 bases, with 16 bases spanning the gap. The CDR3 is 16 amino acids. Germline V gene lookup returns CDR1 LNHDA and CDR2 SQIVND (reference sequence). The full variable domain, in which reference TRBV19 and TRBJ2-2 provide the parts outside the CDR3, is DGGITQSPKYLFRKEGQNVTLSCEQNLNHDAMYWYRQDPGQGLRLIYYSQIVNDFQKGDIAEGYSVSREKKESFPLTVTSAQKNPTAFYLCASSKGGGWGTGELFFGEGSRLTVL.

The chain has TRBV7-9 and TRBJ2-7, with TRBD1 matching over 7 bases. CDR1 and CDR2 (germline): SEHNR, FQNEAQ (reference sequence). The CDR3 is 12 residues long. V was clipped by 5 bases and J by 4 bases; unmatched bases: 2. The CDR3 DNA reads as TGTGCCAGCAGCGAACAGGGGTACGAGCAGTACTTC. It is translated as CASSEQGYEQYF.

This clone was recorded only once. The rearrangement links TRBV7-2 to TRBJ1-4; tentative D call: TRBD1 (5 bases). The CDR3 consists of 16 residues. Trimming cost V 5 bases and J 3 bases, with 16 bases left between them. Germline values: CDR1 SGHTA, CDR2 FQGNSA. The CDR3 loop is CASSRPGDAANEKLFF. The CDR3 DNA reads TGTGCCAGCAGCCGCCCGGGGGATGCGGCTAATGAAAAACTGTTTTTT.

This chain links TRBV28 with TRBJ1-2, with D possibly being TRBD1 (6 bases). CDR3 length: 12 amino acids. V was cut by 6 bases and J by 4 bases, with 9 bases left in between. CDR1 MDHEN and CDR2 SYDVKM come from the germline V gene. The CDR3 loop reads CASSPDSYGYTF. CDR3 nucleotide sequence: TGTGCCAGCAGCCCGGACAGCTATGGCTACACCTTC.

J is TRBJ2-5 and V is TRBV18; D may be TRBD2 (5 bases). V shed 1 base and J shed 5 bases, with 11 bases lying between them. The CDR3 contains 14 residues. CDR1 is KGHSH and CDR2 is LQKENI in the germline V gene. CDR3 loop: CASSPLAAGETQYF. CDR3 bases: TGTGCCAGCTCACCACTAGCCGCGGGTGAGACCCAGTACTTC.

The chain recombines TRBV15 with TRBJ2-1; D unresolved. Trimming pared 3 bases from V and 8 bases from J, leaving 17 bases between. This CDR3 spans 15 amino acids. Germline V gene lookup returns CDR1 LNHNV and CDR2 YYDKDF (reference sequence). The CDR3 DNA is TGTGCCACCAGCAGCCACAGAGAAGGTGTCTATGAGCAGTTCTTC. Protein: CATSSHREGVYEQFF.

The chain has TRBV29-1 and TRBJ2-1; 7 bases fit TRBD2. The germline V gene encodes CDR1 SQVTM and CDR2 ANQGSEA. The length of the CDR3 is 16 residues. The junction had 11 bases not matched to a gene; V was cut back by 6 bases and J by 0 bases. The CDR3 bases are TGCAGCGTCCCTACCGAGCGGGGCTACTCCTACAATGAGCAGTTCTTC. Residues: CSVPTERGYSYNEQFF.

The DNA for the CDR3 is TGTGCCAGCTCACCCGCCGGACAGAGGGGAGATACGCAGTATTTT. This gives the protein CASSPAGQRGDTQYF. The rearrangement uses TRBV18 and TRBJ2-3; D perhaps matches TRBD1 (6 bases). V dropped 3 bases and J dropped 5 bases, with 15 bases sitting between them. There are 15 residues in the CDR3. Germline assignment: CDR1 KGHSH and CDR2 LQKENI.

This clone appeared a single time. This chain links TRBV11-3 with TRBJ2-3, with 12 bases lining up with TRBD1. This CDR3 spans 18 amino acids. Trimming removed 5 bases from V and 0 bases from J; junction bases left unmatched: 9. Germline loops: CDR1 SGHNT, CDR2 YENEEA. CDR3 in amino acids: CASSAGTGGDLSTDTQYF. CDR3 in DNA: TGTGCCAGCAGCGCCGGGACAGGGGGCGACCTAAGCACAGATACGCAGTATTTT.

This clone was counted between two and nine times. The rearrangement joins TRBV18 to TRBJ2-1; 12 bases map to TRBD2. The CDR3 contains 16 residues. V lost 2 bases and J lost 4; bases outside the gene matches: 3. Germline CDR1 is KGHSH and CDR2 is LQKENI. The CDR3 spells CASSPDGTSGYNEQFF. CDR3 DNA: TGTGCCAGCTCACCAGACGGGACTAGCGGGTACAATGAGCAGTTCTTC.

The chain is built from TRBV7-2 and TRBJ2-1; possibly TRBD2 for D (5 bases). Germline V gives CDR1 SGHTA, CDR2 FQGNSA. Trimming took off 5 bases at V and 0 bases at J, with 11 bases between the two ends. The CDR3 sequence is 15 residues long. The CDR3 is CASSLDWSSYNEQFF. The CDR3 DNA reads as TGTGCCAGCAGCCTGGACTGGAGCTCCTACAATGAGCAGTTCTTC.

This chain links TRBV4-3 with TRBJ2-2, with D possibly matching TRBD2 (6 bases). Germline V gene data show CDR1 as LGHNA and CDR2 as YSLEER. This CDR3 has 14 residues. Trimming left V 1 base short and J 6 bases short, with 9 bases between. The CDR3 DNA follows: TGCGCCAGCAGCCAAGTTAGCGGAGCCGGGGAGCTGTTTTTT. Translated: CASSQVSGAGELFF.